The T cell receptor (beta chain) described here comes from a study of shared clonotypes between healthy human individuals (dated by TCRdb to the early 2020s). A note on the overall study: A few men and two women, aged 18 to 49 years, made up the cohort. To estimate repertoire size and how much clonotypes are shared between individuals, the study performed deep sequencing of blood TCR repertoires from a handful of healthy adults. Each donor's leukapheresis produced roughly between roughly 0.85 and 10 billion PBMCs. Per donor, three plates each were used for CD4 naive and CD4 memory, two for CD8 naive, and one for CD8 memory. To increase sequencing depth and limit assay-specific biases, different laboratories used diverse techniques to prepare libraries and sequence TCR repertoires. Beyond this particular receptor, the publication reports: Incomplete sequencing was indicated by rarefaction of sorted-subset datasets, despite the large sequencing depth. The small number of donors limited the genetic and exposure-history diversity represented. Estimated clonotype richness was generally larger for naive than for memory subsets. Sampling was restricted to blood, and TCR repertoires in tissues likely differ from the TCR repertoires found in blood. Compared with non-shared clonotypes, clonotypes shared by all four sorted-subset donors had higher generation probabilities. Roughly 5% of naive CD4, roughly 3.5% of naive CD8, 2.3% of memory CD4, and less than 0.45% of memory CD8 clonotypes were shared across several donors. Pairwise subsampling led to the expectation that sequencing depth would affect the degree of clonotype sharing among donors.

The germline V gene (reference sequence) sets CDR1 to LNHNV and CDR2 to YYDKDF. Unmatched junction bases come to 13, with V trimmed by 3 bases and J by 4 bases. The CDR3 measures 18 amino acids from cysteine to phenylalanine. Only the CDR3 region is kept as DNA, spanning 54 bases read in frame from base 1. Regarding this clone: Its binding antigen is unknown. No much larger clone is present one base from it, and per-base qualities are unavailable.

The donors were healthy, HIV-negative adults who had no recently reported acute infections or vaccinations. Every donor was a Caucasian adult residing in Nashville, Tennessee, USA. CD4+ T cells were enriched by magnetic negative selection; naive cells were then positively selected on CD45RA, and the negative fraction formed the memory subset. Blood was obtained by leukapheresis, after which PBMCs were separated by Ficoll-Histopaque density gradient centrifugation and cryopreserved in liquid nitrogen vapor phase. Purity and quantity of every magnetically sorted T cell population were checked by analytical flow cytometry. Genomic DNA was isolated from every sorted fraction and measured by UV absorbance on a Nanodrop 2000c. TCR CDR3 regions were amplified from genomic DNA by multiplex PCR using the deep immunoSEQ assay. Genomic DNA extracted from each cell subset was distributed evenly over all wells of several immunoSEQ 96-well plates, and each plate served as one replicate. For sorted subsets, 150 to 200 ng genomic DNA, equal to tens of thousands of T cell genomes, was loaded into each replicate PCR. Purified libraries were quantified with a Qubit 3.0 fluorometer, sized on a Bioanalyzer 2100, and re-quantified with the KAPA Library Quantification kit. Every immunoSEQ 96-well plate was sequenced on a separate single-read 150-cycle Illumina NextSeq 550 flow cell. The original pipeline was this. Because only junctional sequences without quality scores were contained in the immunoSEQ output, filtering matching that applied to full-length reads could not be performed. Sequences were annotated with PyIR, a Python wrapper for IgBLAST v1.9, using IMGT germline references to assign V/J genes and CDR3. Any read was removed if the V/J assignment was weak (E-value above 1e-6), the CDR3 was missing, or the read contained stop codons, out-of-frame junctions, or ambiguous translated residues. A V3J clonotype was defined by an identical inferred V gene, J gene, and CDR3 amino acid sequence. Percentage overlap between repertoires was computed as shared unique clonotypes divided by the size of the smaller repertoire. Richness of each repertoire was evaluated using RTK rarefaction, the Chao1 estimator, and Recon v2.1 estimates of unobserved clonotypes. For all TCRbeta clonotypes obtained by the gDNA method from a few donors, generation probabilities were computed with OLGA. TCRdb stores this immuneACCESS table with in-frame sequences only. Part of the clones is absent; in the studies checked, under half of the shortfall reflects unresolved V genes, and no reason is known for the rest. V and J calls and clone size are copied from that table; D and trimming were computed from the DNA. The sample table lists approximately 2.1 million clones, more than 85% of them with a count of one. Roughly 0.36% of the sample is taken by the ten largest.

The rearranged segments are TRBV15 and TRBJ2-1, with 9 bases matching TRBD1. This clonotype was sampled from a young man in good health. Some clones in this sample may be carry-over from other donors' samples. The sample consisted of naive CD4+ T cells from PBMCs. The sample's cell subset or site label, in plain terms: CD45RA+ positively selected. This receptor has the CDR3 CATSSAEDRGPRYNEQFF. The DNA reads as follows: TGTGCCACCAGCAGCGCCGAGGACAGGGGTCCACGATACAATGAGCAGTTCTTC.